The present T cell receptor (beta chain) was sequenced within a study of T cell responses to AZD1222 COVID-19 vaccine (dated by TCRdb to the early 2020s). About the full investigation: AZD1222 recipients given second doses at about 4 weeks or at about 12 weeks were pooled, since spike-specific TCR depth and breadth were not found to differ between the two schedules. Trial participants were enrolled by age into subgroups of 18-55, 56-69 and 70-plus years, and about 150, 27 and 61 TCR-sequenced participants, respectively, were included in these subgroups. TCR sequencing was performed for more than 230 trial participants, of whom about 200 were given two doses of AZD1222 and some 26 were given two doses of MenACWY control vaccine.

The sample's time point, from its label and the paper: baseline before first vaccination. The vaccinee samples were drawn from two UK trials, COV001 and COV002, one of which was a single-blind randomized controlled phase 2/3 trial testing AZD1222 (ChAdOx1 nCoV-19) in healthy adults. Trial participant PBMC samples were collected at day 0 and day 28 after the second dose for TCRbeta chain sequencing. From its cysteine to its phenylalanine, the CDR3 spans 15 amino acids. Just CDR3 DNA is preserved here, 45 bases in frame from base 1. Via the germline V gene, CDR1 is SNHLY and CDR2 FYNNEI. Germline trimming amounts to 5 bases on V and 8 bases on J, with 10 as the count of junction bases outside the gene matches. To note about this clone: The antigen it recognizes is unknown. The input lacks base qualities; no much larger clone sits a single base away.

Broader findings and caveats from the paper: The 56-69-year group was small, and its depth increase did not reach significance, likely because of low power. After two AZD1222 doses, both the breadth and the depth of spike-specific TCRs were significantly higher than at day 0 and than in MenACWY recipients. Reportedly, close to half of the unique spike-specific TCRs recognized epitopes lying outside the regions that are mutated in the B.1.351 and B.1.1.7 variants. Vaccine-associated CD4 TCRs spanned the whole spike protein, with dominant responses in regions 160-218 and 743-854. Because no samples from the day 14 peak response were available, repertoires could be characterized only after the peak T cell response. Participants were mostly white British, with more females than males. The authors suggested clonal diversity may have been underestimated. Conclusions about previously exposed vaccinees are limited, since just six or seven AZD1222 recipients were seropositive for SARS-CoV-2 at baseline.

The CDR3 regions of human TCRbeta chains were analyzed by immunosequencing. Concerning the study's data processing: TCRs in the repertoires were matched against a reference library of SARS-CoV-2-specific TCRs that had been generated with the MIRA antigen-specificity platform. Breadth was defined as the fraction of unique TCRs that were SARS-CoV-2-associated. Depth was defined as the fraction of total T cells that were SARS-CoV-2-associated. Using the MIRA data, each spike-specific TCR was mapped to the spike region that the TCR reacts to and placed in a CD4 or CD8 class. Log10-transformed breadth and depth values were compared by one-way ANOVA with Sidak's multiple comparisons tests. Drawn from immuneACCESS, this table holds only the in-frame rearrangements with V and J called that TCRdb kept. Clones are partly lost; checked studies trace under half to an unresolved V gene and leave the rest unexplained. The DNA was the basis for D and trimming; V, J and clone size are from that table. The sample profile shows more than 75,000 clones; 90% of them were found once. Roughly 26% of the sample goes to the ten largest clones.

The sequencing used peripheral blood, collected on day 0 of AZD1222 vaccination. This TCR came from an adult in good health. The sequence is built from TRBV2 and TRBJ1-2, with TRBD1 matching 11 junction bases. CDR3 reads: CASSSGQGGSGGYTF. The bases read TGTGCCAGCAGTTCGGGACAGGGGGGGTCGGGCGGCTACACCTTC.